A selection of T cell receptor beta chains follows, all from one sample in a study of blood T cell repertoires in COVID-19. The table came from immunoSEQ multiplex PCR; TCRdb's copy has only in-frame clones and leaves some out. The table has 410,000 or so clones, about 89% seen once. Input material: peripheral blood. The receptors shown here come from a woman aged 40 to 50 with COVID-19, enrolled during active disease. CDR3s include the opening cysteine and the closing phenylalanine or tryptophan. D genes are given only for firm matches. The size entry is marked missing in some rows and otherwise reads once, few, many or a size class.

D: .; V: TRBV7-9; length: 14; size: .; J: TRBJ1-6; CDR3: CASSLGGERSPLHF; DNA: TGTGCCAGCAGCTTAGGAGGTGAAAGGTCACCCCTCCACTTT
D: .; V: TRBV5-1; length: 12; size: .; J: TRBJ1-2; CDR3: CASSLDRYGYTF; DNA: TGCGCCAGCAGCTTGGATCGCTATGGCTACACCTTC
D: .; V: TRBV3-1/TRBV3-2; length: 14; size: .; J: TRBJ2-7; CDR3: CASSQGLAVYEQYF; DNA: TGTGCCAGCAGCCAAGGCCTAGCCGTTTACGAGCAGTACTTC
D: .; V: TRBV7-8; length: 12; size: .; J: TRBJ2-7; CDR3: CASSLVVREQYF; DNA: TGTGCCAGCAGCTTAGTAGTACGGGAACAGTACTTC
D: .; V: TRBV5-1; length: 18; size: .; J: TRBJ2-7; CDR3: CASSLDPWNRLSSYEQYF; DNA: TGCGCCAGCAGCTTGGATCCGTGGAACAGATTAAGCTCCTACGAGCAGTACTTC
D: .; V: TRBV11-2; length: 13; size: .; J: TRBJ1-2; CDR3: CASSSGLIGTYTF; DNA: TGTGCCAGCAGCTCGGGACTTATAGGGACCTACACCTTC
D: TRBD1; V: TRBV4-3; length: 15; size: .; J: TRBJ1-3; CDR3: CASSQAGTEENTIYF; DNA: TGCGCCAGCAGCCAGGCCGGGACAGAGGAAAACACCATATATTTT
D: TRBD1; V: TRBV28; length: 16; size: .; J: TRBJ2-5; CDR3: CASSPDRTGGVETQYF; DNA: TGTGCCAGCAGCCCAGACCGGACAGGGGGCGTTGAGACCCAGTACTTC
D: .; V: TRBV9; length: 13; size: .; J: TRBJ1-1; CDR3: CASSGSGGTEAFF; DNA: TGTGCCAGCAGCGGGTCCGGGGGGACTGAAGCTTTCTTT
D: .; V: TRBV12-5; length: 15; size: .; J: TRBJ1-2; CDR3: CASGDQGEGRNGYTF; DNA: TGTGCTAGTGGCGATCAAGGGGAGGGAAGAAATGGCTACACCTTC
D: .; V: TRBV7-2; length: 16; size: .; J: TRBJ2-5; CDR3: CASSFRAGLGQETQYF; DNA: TGTGCCAGCAGCTTTAGGGCGGGTTTGGGGCAAGAGACCCAGTACTTC
D: .; V: TRBV20-1; length: 11; size: .; J: TRBJ1-1; CDR3: CSARESTEAFF; DNA: TGCAGTGCTAGGGAGAGTACTGAAGCTTTCTTT
D: TRBD1; V: TRBV19; length: 17; size: .; J: TRBJ1-6; CDR3: CASSIDPPGTGNSPLHF; DNA: TGTGCCAGTAGTATAGATCCTCCCGGGACAGGGAATTCACCCCTCCACTTT
D: .; V: TRBV7-2; length: 16; size: .; J: TRBJ2-1; CDR3: CASSWIQASSYNEQFF; DNA: TGTGCCAGCAGCTGGATTCAGGCGAGCTCCTACAATGAGCAGTTCTTC
D: .; V: TRBV27; length: 15; size: .; J: TRBJ1-1; CDR3: CASSQKAGGATEAFF; DNA: TGTGCCAGCAGCCAAAAGGCGGGGGGCGCGACTGAAGCTTTCTTT
D: .; V: TRBV9; length: 13; size: .; J: TRBJ1-6; CDR3: CASSYNRESPLHF; DNA: TGTGCCAGCAGCTACAACCGGGAGTCACCCCTCCACTTT
D: .; V: TRBV4-1; length: 15; size: .; J: TRBJ1-5; CDR3: CASSQDISSNQPQHF; DNA: TGCGCCAGCAGCCAAGATATCAGTAGCAATCAGCCCCAGCATTTT
D: TRBD1; V: TRBV19; length: 12; size: .; J: TRBJ2-7; CDR3: CASNARGHEQYF; DNA: TGTGCCAGTAATGCGAGGGGGCACGAGCAGTACTTC
D: TRBD2; V: TRBV5-1; length: 19; size: .; J: TRBJ2-1; CDR3: CASSRGGWTSGRGDNEQFF; DNA: TGCGCCAGCAGCCGGGGGGGATGGACTAGCGGGAGAGGGGACAATGAGCAGTTCTTC
D: .; V: TRBV12-3/TRBV12-4; length: 13; size: .; J: TRBJ2-3; CDR3: CASSLARPDTQYF; DNA: TGTGCCAGCAGTTTAGCGAGGCCAGATACGCAGTATTTT
D: TRBD1; V: TRBV3-1/TRBV3-2; length: 16; size: .; J: TRBJ1-5; CDR3: CASSTFRDRGPQPQHF; DNA: TGTGCCAGCAGCACCTTTCGAGACAGGGGACCTCAGCCCCAGCATTTT
D: .; V: TRBV6-5; length: 15; size: .; J: TRBJ2-2; CDR3: CASSSAGGRAGELFF; DNA: TGTGCCAGCAGTTCGGCTGGTGGGCGGGCCGGGGAGCTGTTTTTT
D: .; V: TRBV5-1; length: 14; size: .; J: TRBJ1-4; CDR3: CASSPQGTNEKLFF; DNA: TGCGCCAGCAGCCCCCAGGGTACTAATGAAAAACTGTTTTTT
D: .; V: TRBV11-3; length: 15; size: once; J: TRBJ2-5; CDR3: CASSLGGAAGETQYF; DNA: TGTGCCAGCAGCTTAGGAGGAGCCGCCGGGGAGACCCAGTACTTC
D: .; V: TRBV18; length: 16; size: .; J: TRBJ1-3; CDR3: CASSPGVLGTGNTIYF; DNA: TGTGCCAGCTCACCAGGAGTCCTAGGAACTGGAAACACCATATATTTT
D: TRBD1; V: TRBV4-1; length: 17; size: .; J: TRBJ1-6; CDR3: CASSQDKARGPWSPLHF; DNA: TGCGCCAGCAGCCAAGATAAGGCGAGGGGGCCCTGGTCACCCCTCCACTTT
D: .; V: TRBV5-1; length: 15; size: .; J: TRBJ1-6; CDR3: CASSLAGPYNSPLHF; DNA: TGCGCCAGCAGCTTGGCTGGGCCCTATAATTCACCCCTCCACTTT
D: .; V: TRBV19; length: 14; size: once; J: TRBJ1-5; CDR3: CASTVGQGNQPQHF; DNA: TGTGCCAGTACCGTGGGGCAGGGGAATCAGCCCCAGCATTTT
D: .; V: TRBV7-2; length: 14; size: .; J: TRBJ2-7; CDR3: CASSLYQGAYEQYF; DNA: TGTGCCAGCAGCTTATATCAGGGTGCCTACGAGCAGTACTTC
D: .; V: TRBV2; length: 15; size: .; J: TRBJ1-3; CDR3: CASSEARGVGNTIYF; DNA: TGTGCCAGCAGTGAGGCCAGGGGAGTAGGAAACACCATATATTTT
D: TRBD1; V: TRBV2; length: 14; size: .; J: TRBJ1-5; CDR3: CASRGGTGRQPQHF; DNA: TGTGCCAGCAGGGGAGGGACAGGGCGTCAGCCCCAGCATTTT
D: .; V: TRBV10-3; length: 14; size: .; J: TRBJ1-2; CDR3: CAINDLLGAYGYTF; DNA: TGTGCCATCAACGACTTATTAGGGGCCTATGGCTACACCTTC
D: .; V: TRBV6-1; length: 14; size: few; J: TRBJ2-7; CDR3: CASSDMGLFGEQYF; DNA: TGTGCCAGCAGTGATATGGGCCTCTTTGGGGAGCAGTACTTC
D: TRBD1; V: TRBV7-9; length: 14; size: .; J: TRBJ1-2; CDR3: CASSAETGWEGYTF; DNA: TGTGCCAGCAGCGCGGAGACAGGGTGGGAAGGCTACACCTTC
D: .; V: TRBV5-1; length: 14; size: .; J: TRBJ1-3; CDR3: CASNLGGSGNTIYF; DNA: TGCGCCAGCAACCTGGGGGGCTCTGGAAACACCATATATTTT
D: .; V: TRBV29-1; length: 13; size: .; J: TRBJ1-2; CDR3: CSVAVFSQGGYTF; DNA: TGCAGCGTTGCGGTCTTCTCCCAGGGTGGCTACACCTTC
D: .; V: TRBV7-2; length: 15; size: .; J: TRBJ2-1; CDR3: CASSLRTGHQRYQFF; DNA: TGTGCCAGCAGCTTAAGAACGGGACATCAGCGGTATCAGTTCTTC
D: .; V: TRBV27; length: 14; size: .; J: TRBJ1-2; CDR3: CASSRTSKQDGYTF; DNA: TGTGCCAGCAGCCGAACTTCGAAGCAGGATGGCTACACCTTC
D: .; V: TRBV9; length: 14; size: .; J: TRBJ2-3; CDR3: CASSVKGATDTQYF; DNA: TGTGCCAGCAGCGTGAAAGGGGCGACAGATACGCAGTATTTT
D: .; V: TRBV5-1; length: 13; size: once; J: TRBJ2-7; CDR3: CASSPSGIHEQYF; DNA: TGCGCCAGCAGCCCTTCAGGGATCCACGAGCAGTACTTC
D: .; V: TRBV19; length: 14; size: once; J: TRBJ1-5; CDR3: CASNRQISNQPQHF; DNA: TGTGCCAGTAACCGACAGATTAGCAATCAGCCCCAGCATTTT
D: TRBD1; V: TRBV24-1; length: 15; size: .; J: TRBJ2-1; CDR3: CATSDRTGGYNEQFF; DNA: TGTGCCACCAGTGATCGAACAGGGGGCTACAATGAGCAGTTCTTC
D: .; V: TRBV6-2/TRBV6-3; length: 16; size: .; J: TRBJ1-5; CDR3: CASSFVVAGDGQPQHF; DNA: TGTGCCAGCAGTTTCGTGGTCGCGGGAGACGGTCAGCCCCAGCATTTT
D: .; V: TRBV24-1; length: 13; size: .; J: TRBJ1-5; CDR3: CATSGGGNQPQHF; DNA: TGTGCCACCAGTGGGGGGGGGAATCAGCCCCAGCATTTT
D: TRBD1; V: TRBV5-8; length: 16; size: .; J: TRBJ2-1; CDR3: CASSHGTGNYRNEQFF; DNA: TGTGCCAGCAGCCACGGGACAGGGAATTATCGAAATGAGCAGTTCTTC
D: TRBD1; V: TRBV9; length: 15; size: .; J: TRBJ2-3; CDR3: CASSVGPGGSYTQYF; DNA: TGTGCCAGCAGCGTAGGCCCAGGGGGCTCATATACGCAGTATTTT
D: TRBD2; V: TRBV5-1; length: 15; size: .; J: TRBJ2-5; CDR3: CASSLALAGFETQYF; DNA: TGCGCCAGCAGCTTGGCACTAGCGGGGTTTGAGACCCAGTACTTC
D: TRBD1; V: TRBV6-5; length: 14; size: .; J: TRBJ1-2; CDR3: CASSNGVRGPGYTF; DNA: TGTGCCAGCAGTAACGGTGTAAGGGGGCCTGGCTACACCTTC
D: TRBD1; V: TRBV6-5; length: 14; size: .; J: TRBJ1-1; CDR3: CASSYDREGTEAFF; DNA: TGTGCCAGCAGTTACGACAGGGAAGGAACTGAAGCTTTCTTT
D: .; V: TRBV3-1/TRBV3-2; length: 15; size: .; J: TRBJ1-1; CDR3: CASSQWTDMNTEAFF; DNA: TGTGCCAGCAGCCAGTGGACGGACATGAACACTGAAGCTTTCTTT
D: TRBD1; V: TRBV12-5; length: 16; size: .; J: TRBJ1-4; CDR3: CASGLVPGTGNEKLFF; DNA: TGTGCTAGTGGTTTGGTACCCGGGACAGGGAATGAAAAACTGTTTTTT
D: TRBD2; V: TRBV19; length: 13; size: .; J: TRBJ2-1; CDR3: CASSPPTSGEQFF; DNA: TGTGCCAGTAGTCCTCCGACTAGCGGGGAGCAGTTCTTC
D: TRBD1; V: TRBV28; length: 14; size: .; J: TRBJ1-2; CDR3: CASRQGGAGYGYTF; DNA: TGTGCCAGCAGACAAGGGGGCGCGGGCTATGGCTACACCTTC
D: TRBD1; V: TRBV6-4; length: 17; size: .; J: TRBJ1-2; CDR3: CASSEPEAGGRLGGYTF; DNA: TGTGCCAGCAGTGAGCCTGAGGCAGGGGGCCGACTTGGGGGCTACACCTTC
D: TRBD2; V: TRBV5-1; length: 15; size: once; J: TRBJ2-1; CDR3: CASSLAAGGGNEQFF; DNA: TGCGCCAGCAGCCTGGCCGCGGGAGGTGGCAATGAGCAGTTCTTC
D: .; V: TRBV28; length: 15; size: .; J: TRBJ1-4; CDR3: CASSLSGQGNEKLFF; DNA: TGTGCCAGCAGTTTATCGGGCCAGGGTAATGAAAAACTGTTTTTT
D: .; V: TRBV30; length: 13; size: .; J: TRBJ1-2; CDR3: CAWSPRGLYGYTF; DNA: TGTGCCTGGAGTCCCCGAGGCCTCTATGGCTACACCTTC
D: TRBD1; V: TRBV4-1; length: 14; size: .; J: TRBJ1-5; CDR3: CASSQSGGTQPQHF; DNA: TGCGCCAGCAGCCAATCAGGGGGGACTCAGCCCCAGCATTTT